This T cell receptor beta chain was obtained from a study of OX40 agonist ivuxolimab in advanced cancers. Study overall: Patients receiving dose escalation had hepatocellular carcinoma, melanoma, renal cell or head and neck cancer. Partial responses were observed in three patients, of whom one had hepatocellular carcinoma and two had cutaneous melanoma.

The study's findings and limits: In the 0.1 to 3.0 mg/kg range, CD4+ and CD8+ blood T cells had expanded clonally by week 6. Antigen specificity remained undetermined for the expanded peripheral T cells.

Sequencing was performed with immunoSEQ multiplex PCR; in TCRdb, only in-frame clones are kept and a portion is missing. This table holds about 110,000 clones, around 90% found once. V lost 3 bases to trimming and J lost 5 bases, with 10 bases between them. This CDR3 is 13 amino acids long. Germline CDR1 and CDR2: SNHLY and FYNNEI. To note about this clone: Its antigen remains unidentified.

The chain has TRBV2 and TRBJ2-5; perhaps TRBD2 as D (6 bases). The receptor was isolated from an adult with an advanced solid tumor such as melanoma, head and neck, liver or kidney cancer. This specimen consisted of CD4+ or CD8+ T cells sorted from blood, obtained in a trial of the OX40 agonist ivuxolimab. CDR3 region: CASSDGTVETQYF. The DNA for the CDR3 is TGTGCCAGCAGTGACGGGACTGTGGAGACCCAGTACTTC.